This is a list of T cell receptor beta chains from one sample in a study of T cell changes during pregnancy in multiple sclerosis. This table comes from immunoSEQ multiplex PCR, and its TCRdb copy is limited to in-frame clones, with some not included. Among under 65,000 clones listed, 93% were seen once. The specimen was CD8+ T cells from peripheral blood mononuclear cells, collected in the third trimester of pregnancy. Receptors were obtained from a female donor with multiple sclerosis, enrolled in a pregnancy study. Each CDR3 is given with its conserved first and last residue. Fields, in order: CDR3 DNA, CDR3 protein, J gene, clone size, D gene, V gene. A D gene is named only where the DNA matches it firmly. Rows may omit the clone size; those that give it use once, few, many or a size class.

DNA: TGTGCCAGCAGCGGGACAGGGGTTGGCTACACCTTC
CDR3: CASSGTGVGYTF
J: TRBJ1-2
size: NA
D: TRBD1
V: TRBV5-6

DNA: TGTGCCAGCGCGGGGGCCCCCTACGAGCAGTACTTC
CDR3: CASAGAPYEQYF
J: TRBJ2-7
size: NA
D: NA
V: TRBV2

DNA: TGCGCCAGCAGCGGCCGGGGGACAGTGAACACTGAAGCTTTCTTT
CDR3: CASSGRGTVNTEAFF
J: TRBJ1-1
size: NA
D: TRBD1
V: TRBV5-1

DNA: TGTGCCAGCAGTTACCCCGGAGGGGCGAATGGCTACACCTTC
CDR3: CASSYPGGANGYTF
J: TRBJ1-2
size: once
D: NA
V: TRBV6-5

DNA: TGTGCCAGCAGCCAAAATTTAAGGACAACCGTCAACTATGGCTACACCTTC
CDR3: CASSQNLRTTVNYGYTF
J: TRBJ1-2
size: NA
D: NA
V: TRBV4-2

DNA: TGCGCCAGCAGCCAACAGGGTTACGAGCAGTACTTC
CDR3: CASSQQGYEQYF
J: TRBJ2-7
size: NA
D: NA
V: TRBV4-1

DNA: TGCGCCAGCAGCTTAGGTCAGGGAGGGAGGAACACCGGGGAGCTGTTTTTT
CDR3: CASSLGQGGRNTGELFF
J: TRBJ2-2
size: NA
D: TRBD2
V: TRBV5-1

DNA: TGTGCCAGCAGCGTAGTCGGACAGCGCAATCAGCCCCAGCATTTT
CDR3: CASSVVGQRNQPQHF
J: TRBJ1-5
size: NA
D: NA
V: TRBV9

DNA: TGCGCCAGCAGCCAAGATCTTGGGCTAGCAGCCACCGGGGAGCTGTTTTTT
CDR3: CASSQDLGLAATGELFF
J: TRBJ2-2
size: NA
D: NA
V: TRBV4-3

DNA: TGTGCCAGCAGTGACTGGGACAGCCCTGGAAACACCATATATTTT
CDR3: CASSDWDSPGNTIYF
J: TRBJ1-3
size: NA
D: TRBD1
V: TRBV6-1

DNA: TGTGCCAGCAGCGTAGTGCAGGCGGGGGAGGCTTTCTTT
CDR3: CASSVVQAGEAFF
J: TRBJ1-1
size: NA
D: NA
V: TRBV9

DNA: TGTGCCAGCAGCCCGGCGGGACTAGCGATCAACAATGAGCAGTTCTTC
CDR3: CASSPAGLAINNEQFF
J: TRBJ2-1
size: NA
D: TRBD2
V: TRBV13

DNA: TGTGCCAGCAGTGATCGACTTGTGAGGTCAACTAATGAAAAACTGTTTTTT
CDR3: CASSDRLVRSTNEKLFF
J: TRBJ1-4
size: NA
D: NA
V: TRBV6-1

DNA: TGCAGCGTAAACGACAGGGCACACAATGAGCAGTTCTTC
CDR3: CSVNDRAHNEQFF
J: TRBJ2-1
size: NA
D: TRBD1
V: TRBV29-1

DNA: TGTGCCAGCAGTCCAATACTAGCGGGAGAAGAGACCCAGTACTTC
CDR3: CASSPILAGEETQYF
J: TRBJ2-5
size: NA
D: TRBD2
V: TRBV27

DNA: TGCAGCGTTGAAGATTGGGCTCGAGAGACAGGGCCCTACAATGAGCAGTTCTTC
CDR3: CSVEDWARETGPYNEQFF
J: TRBJ2-1
size: once
D: TRBD1
V: TRBV29-1

DNA: TGTGCCAGTAGTATTCCCCGACACGGCCCTAATCAGCCCCAGCATTTT
CDR3: CASSIPRHGPNQPQHF
J: TRBJ1-5
size: NA
D: NA
V: TRBV19

DNA: TGTGCCAGCAGCCAACCGGACAGGGAGGGGACTGAAGCTTTCTTT
CDR3: CASSQPDREGTEAFF
J: TRBJ1-1
size: once
D: TRBD1
V: TRBV4-2

DNA: TGCGCCAGCAGCCAAGATAGCGCCGGGACTAGCGGGAGAGGAGATACGCAGTATTTT
CDR3: CASSQDSAGTSGRGDTQYF
J: TRBJ2-3
size: NA
D: TRBD2
V: TRBV4-1